What follows is one TCR beta chain and its context. As yet, its antigen is unknown. Only in-frame clones appear in the TCRdb table, and some are missing; sequencing was by immunoSEQ multiplex PCR. This sample has roughly 39,000 clones, with 85% to 90% found just once. Patients who had autoimmune disease history or got systemic immunosuppression were left out. The sample originates from a study of OX40 agonist ivuxolimab in advanced cancers. Study-level background: Partial responses, seen in three patients, involved one hepatocellular carcinoma and two cutaneous melanomas. General study results and limits: Expanded clones tended on average to be more numerous among CD8+ T cells than CD4+.

The CDR3 loop spans 15 amino acids. The V gene lost 1 base and the J gene lost 3 bases, with 7 bases spanning the gap. Germline CDR1 is LNHNV and CDR2 is YYDKDF (reference sequence). The starting material was CD4+ or CD8+ T cells sorted from blood, obtained in a trial of the OX40 agonist ivuxolimab. The sequence was collected from an adult with an advanced solid tumor such as melanoma, head and neck, liver or kidney cancer. The chain carries TRBV15 and TRBJ1-6; D gene unclear. The CDR3 sequence is CATSRGIVYNSPLHF. The CDR3 DNA sequence: TGTGCCACCAGCAGAGGGATAGTCTATAATTCACCCCTCCACTTT.